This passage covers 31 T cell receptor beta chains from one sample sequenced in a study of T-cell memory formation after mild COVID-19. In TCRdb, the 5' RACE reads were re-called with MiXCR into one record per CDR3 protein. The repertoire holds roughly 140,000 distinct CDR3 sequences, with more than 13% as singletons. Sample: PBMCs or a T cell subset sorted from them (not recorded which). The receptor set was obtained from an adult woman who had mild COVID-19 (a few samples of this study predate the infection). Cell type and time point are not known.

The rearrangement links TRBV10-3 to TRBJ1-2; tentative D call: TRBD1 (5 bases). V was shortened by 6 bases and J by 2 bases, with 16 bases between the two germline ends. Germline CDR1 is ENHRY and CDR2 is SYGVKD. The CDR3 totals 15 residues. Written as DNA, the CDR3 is TGTGCCATCAGAGGGGATTTAAACCCAAACTATGGCTACACCTTC. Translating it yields CAIRGDLNPNYGYTF.

The CDR3 region is CSVDRLTGDTGELFF. The CDR3 DNA is TGCAGCGTTGACAGACTTACGGGGGACACCGGGGAGCTGTTTTTT. The V and J genes are TRBV29-1 and TRBJ2-2, with a possible D match to TRBD2 (6 bases). The length of the CDR3 is 15 residues. Germline V CDR1 and CDR2: SQVTM, ANQGSEA. V lost 3 bases and J 3 bases, leaving 14 bases between the germline ends.

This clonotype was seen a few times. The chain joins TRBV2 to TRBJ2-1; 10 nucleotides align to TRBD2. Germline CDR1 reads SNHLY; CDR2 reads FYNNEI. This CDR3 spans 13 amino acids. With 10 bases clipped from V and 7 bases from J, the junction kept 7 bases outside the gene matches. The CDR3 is CANQRGGRNEQFF. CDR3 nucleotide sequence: TGTGCCAACCAGCGGGGGGGCAGAAATGAGCAGTTCTTC.

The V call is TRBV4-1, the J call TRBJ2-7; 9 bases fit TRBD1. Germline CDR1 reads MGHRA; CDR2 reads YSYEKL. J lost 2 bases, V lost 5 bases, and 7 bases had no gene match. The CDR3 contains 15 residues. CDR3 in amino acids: CASSLITGGPYEQYF. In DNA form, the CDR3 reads TGCGCCAGCAGCTTGATCACAGGGGGCCCCTACGAGCAGTACTTC.

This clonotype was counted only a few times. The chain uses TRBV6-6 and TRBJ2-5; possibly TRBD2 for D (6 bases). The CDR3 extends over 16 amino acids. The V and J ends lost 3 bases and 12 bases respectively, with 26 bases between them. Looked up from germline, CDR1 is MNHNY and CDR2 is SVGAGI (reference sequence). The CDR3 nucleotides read TGTGCCAGCAGTTATGGGGAGAGGGAGGAGATACGGGGCGAGTACTTC. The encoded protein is CASSYGEREEIRGEYF.

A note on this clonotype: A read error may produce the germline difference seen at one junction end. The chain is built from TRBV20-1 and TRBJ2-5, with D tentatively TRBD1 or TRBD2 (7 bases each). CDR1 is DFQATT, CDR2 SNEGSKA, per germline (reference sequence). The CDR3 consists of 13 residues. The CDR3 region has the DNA TGCAGTGGGGAGGGGGCCGACCAAGTGACCCAGTACTTC. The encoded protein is CSGEGADQVTQYF.

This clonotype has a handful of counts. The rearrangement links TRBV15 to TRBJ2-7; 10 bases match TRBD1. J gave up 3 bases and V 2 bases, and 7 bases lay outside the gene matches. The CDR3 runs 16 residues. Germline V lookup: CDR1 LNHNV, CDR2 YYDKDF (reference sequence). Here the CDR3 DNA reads TGTGCCACCAGCAGAAAAACCGGGACAGGGGACTACGAGCAGTACTTC. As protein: CATSRKTGTGDYEQYF. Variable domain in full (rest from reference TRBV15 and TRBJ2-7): DAMVIQNPRYQVTQFGKPVTLSCSQTLNHNVMYWYQQKSSQAPKLLFHYYDKDFNNEADTPDNFQSRRPNTSFCFLDIRSPGLGDTAMYLCATSRKTGTGDYEQYFGPGTRLTVT.

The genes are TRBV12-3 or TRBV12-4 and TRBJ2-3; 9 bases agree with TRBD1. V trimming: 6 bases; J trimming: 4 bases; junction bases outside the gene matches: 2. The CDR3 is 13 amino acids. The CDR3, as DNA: TGTGCCAGCAGAAGGACAGGGGCAGATACGCAGTATTTT. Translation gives CASRRTGADTQYF.

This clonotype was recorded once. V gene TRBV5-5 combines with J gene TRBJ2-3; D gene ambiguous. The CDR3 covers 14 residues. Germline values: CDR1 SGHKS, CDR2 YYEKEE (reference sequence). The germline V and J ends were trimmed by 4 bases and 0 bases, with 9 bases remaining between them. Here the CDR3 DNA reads TGTGCCAGCAGCCGGCCTGACAGCACAGATACGCAGTATTTT. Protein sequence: CASSRPDSTDTQYF.

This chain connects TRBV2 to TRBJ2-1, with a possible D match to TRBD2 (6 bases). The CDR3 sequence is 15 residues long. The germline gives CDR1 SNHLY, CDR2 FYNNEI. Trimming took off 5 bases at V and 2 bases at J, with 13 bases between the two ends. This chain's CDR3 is CASSTPGGAYNEQFF. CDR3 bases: TGTGCCAGCAGTACACCCGGAGGGGCCTACAATGAGCAGTTCTTC.

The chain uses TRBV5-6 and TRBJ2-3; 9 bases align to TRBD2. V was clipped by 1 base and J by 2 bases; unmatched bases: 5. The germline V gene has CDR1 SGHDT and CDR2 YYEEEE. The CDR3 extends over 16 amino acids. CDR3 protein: CASSLLTSGSTDTQYF. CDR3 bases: TGTGCCAGCAGCTTGTTGACTAGCGGCTCCACAGATACGCAGTATTTT.

The CDR3 sequence: CASSDGARTEGYTF. The DNA of the CDR3 is TGCGCCAGCAGCGACGGGGCTCGGACGGAGGGCTACACCTTC. The chain couples TRBV5-1 to TRBJ1-2; weak D call: TRBD1 (5 bases). Germline loops: CDR1 SGHRS, CDR2 YFSETQ. The CDR3 contains 14 residues. The V end lost 4 bases, the J end lost 8 bases, and 18 bases lay between the germline ends.

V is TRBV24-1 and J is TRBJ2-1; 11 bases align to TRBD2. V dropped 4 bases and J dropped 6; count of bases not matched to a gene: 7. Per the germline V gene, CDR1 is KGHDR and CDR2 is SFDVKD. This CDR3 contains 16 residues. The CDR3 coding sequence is TGTGCCACCAGTGACTCTAGCGGGGGGACCGGCAATGAGCAGTTCTTC. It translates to CATSDSSGGTGNEQFF.

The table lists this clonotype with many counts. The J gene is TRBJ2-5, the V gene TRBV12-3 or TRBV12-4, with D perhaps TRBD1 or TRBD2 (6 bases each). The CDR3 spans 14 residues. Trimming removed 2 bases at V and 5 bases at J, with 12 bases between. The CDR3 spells CASSLSGGTETQYF. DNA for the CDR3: TGTGCCAGCAGTTTATCCGGGGGCACGGAGACCCAGTACTTC.

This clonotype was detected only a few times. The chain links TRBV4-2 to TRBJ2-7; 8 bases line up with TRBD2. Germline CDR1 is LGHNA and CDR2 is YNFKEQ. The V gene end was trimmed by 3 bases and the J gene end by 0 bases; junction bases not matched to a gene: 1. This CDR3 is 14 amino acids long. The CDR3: CASSHSGNSYEQYF. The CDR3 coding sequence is TGTGCCAGCAGCCATAGCGGGAACTCCTACGAGCAGTACTTC.

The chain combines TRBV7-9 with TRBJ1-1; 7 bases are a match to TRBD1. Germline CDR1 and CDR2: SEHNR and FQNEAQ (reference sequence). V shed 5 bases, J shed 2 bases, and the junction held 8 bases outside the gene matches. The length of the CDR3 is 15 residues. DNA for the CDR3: TGTGCCAGCAGCCTGAGACAGGGACCCAACACTGAAGCTTTCTTT. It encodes CASSLRQGPNTEAFF.

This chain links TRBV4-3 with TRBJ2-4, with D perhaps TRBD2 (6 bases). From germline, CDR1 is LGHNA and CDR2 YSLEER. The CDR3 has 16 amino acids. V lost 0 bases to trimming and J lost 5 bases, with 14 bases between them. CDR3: CASSQERRGSENIQYF. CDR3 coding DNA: TGCGCCAGCAGCCAAGAAAGGAGGGGTTCTGAAAACATTCAGTACTTC.

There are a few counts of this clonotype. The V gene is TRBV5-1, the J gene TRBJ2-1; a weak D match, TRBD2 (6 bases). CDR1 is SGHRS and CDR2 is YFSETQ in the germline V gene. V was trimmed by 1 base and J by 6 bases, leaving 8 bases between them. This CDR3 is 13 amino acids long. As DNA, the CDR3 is TGCGCCAGCAGCTTGACCGGGGGCAATGAGCAGTTCTTC. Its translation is CASSLTGGNEQFF.

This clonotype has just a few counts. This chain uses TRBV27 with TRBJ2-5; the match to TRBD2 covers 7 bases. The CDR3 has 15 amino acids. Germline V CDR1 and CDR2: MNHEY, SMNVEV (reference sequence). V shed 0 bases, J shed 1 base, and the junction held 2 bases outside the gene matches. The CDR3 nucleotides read TGTGCCAGCAGTTTATCGGCGGGAGTCCAAGAGACCCAGTACTTC. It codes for CASSLSAGVQETQYF.

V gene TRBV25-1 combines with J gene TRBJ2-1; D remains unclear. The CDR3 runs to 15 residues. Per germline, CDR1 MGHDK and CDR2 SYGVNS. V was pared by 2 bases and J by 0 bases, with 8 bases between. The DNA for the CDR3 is TGTGCCAGCAGTGAAGGCCCTAGCTCCTACAATGAGCAGTTCTTC. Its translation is CASSEGPSSYNEQFF.

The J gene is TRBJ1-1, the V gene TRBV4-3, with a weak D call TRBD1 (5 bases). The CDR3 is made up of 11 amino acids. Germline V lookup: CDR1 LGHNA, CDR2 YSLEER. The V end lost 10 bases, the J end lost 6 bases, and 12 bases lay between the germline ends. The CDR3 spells CAILGEAEAFF. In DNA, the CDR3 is TGCGCCATCTTAGGGGAGGCTGAAGCTTTCTTT.

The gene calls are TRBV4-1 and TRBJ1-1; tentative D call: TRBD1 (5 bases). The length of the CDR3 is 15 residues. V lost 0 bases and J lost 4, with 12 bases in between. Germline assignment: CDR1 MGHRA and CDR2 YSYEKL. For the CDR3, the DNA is TGCGCCAGCAGCCAAGATCGGGCTGGGGGCACTGAAGCTTTCTTT. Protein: CASSQDRAGGTEAFF.

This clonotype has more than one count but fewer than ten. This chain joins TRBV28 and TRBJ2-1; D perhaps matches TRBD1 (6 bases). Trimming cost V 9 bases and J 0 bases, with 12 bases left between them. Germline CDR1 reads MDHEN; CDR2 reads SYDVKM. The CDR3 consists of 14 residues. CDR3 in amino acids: CASGGGGSYNEQFF. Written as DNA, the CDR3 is TGTGCCAGTGGGGGCGGAGGCTCCTACAATGAGCAGTTCTTC. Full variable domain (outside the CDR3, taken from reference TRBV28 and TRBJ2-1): DVKVTQSSRYLVKRTGEKVFLECVQDMDHENMFWYRQDPGLGLRLIYFSYDVKMKEKGDIPEGYSVSREKKERFSLILESASTNQTSMYLCASGGGGSYNEQFFGPGTRLTVL.

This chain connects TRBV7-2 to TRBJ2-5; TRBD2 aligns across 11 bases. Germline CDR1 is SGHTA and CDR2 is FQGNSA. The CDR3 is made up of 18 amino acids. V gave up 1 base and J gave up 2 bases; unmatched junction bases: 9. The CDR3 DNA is TGTGCCAGCAGCTTAGGGGTCCTAGCGGGGGGAGCACAAGAGACCCAGTACTTC. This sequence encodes CASSLGVLAGGAQETQYF.

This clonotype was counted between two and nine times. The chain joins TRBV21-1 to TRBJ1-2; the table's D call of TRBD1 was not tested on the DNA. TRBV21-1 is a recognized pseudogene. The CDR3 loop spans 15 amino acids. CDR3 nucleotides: TGTGCCAGCAGCAAAGTTCAAGGGGGCCCCTATGGCTACACCTTC. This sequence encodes CASSKVQGGPYGYTF.

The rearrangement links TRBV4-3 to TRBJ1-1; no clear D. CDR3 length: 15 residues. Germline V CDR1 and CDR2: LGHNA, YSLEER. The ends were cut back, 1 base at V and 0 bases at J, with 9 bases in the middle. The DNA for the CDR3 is TGCGCCAGCAGCCAAGTCGGGGTTTTGAACACTGAAGCTTTCTTT. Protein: CASSQVGVLNTEAFF.

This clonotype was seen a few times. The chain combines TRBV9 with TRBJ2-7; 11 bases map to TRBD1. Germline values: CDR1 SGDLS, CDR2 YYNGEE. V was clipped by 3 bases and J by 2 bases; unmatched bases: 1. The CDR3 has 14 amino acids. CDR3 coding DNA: TGTGCCAGCAGCGAGGGACAGGGGGCCTACGAGCAGTACTTC. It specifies CASSEGQGAYEQYF.

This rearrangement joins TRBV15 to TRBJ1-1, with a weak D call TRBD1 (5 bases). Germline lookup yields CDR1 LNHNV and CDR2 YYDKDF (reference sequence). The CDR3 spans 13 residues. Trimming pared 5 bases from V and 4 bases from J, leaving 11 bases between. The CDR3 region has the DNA TGTGCCACCAGCGGGGGAGGTCCCACTGAAGCTTTCTTT. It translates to CATSGGGPTEAFF.

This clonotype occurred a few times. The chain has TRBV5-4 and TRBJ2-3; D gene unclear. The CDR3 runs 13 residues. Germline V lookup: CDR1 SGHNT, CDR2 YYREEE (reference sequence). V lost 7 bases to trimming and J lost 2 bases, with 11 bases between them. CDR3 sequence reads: CASEEHNTDTQYF. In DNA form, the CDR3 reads TGTGCCAGCGAGGAGCACAACACAGATACGCAGTATTTT.

The chain's CDR3 is CASSFDRATGELFF. Written as DNA, the CDR3 is TGTGCCAGCAGTTTTGACAGGGCTACCGGGGAGCTGTTTTTT. The chain combines TRBV12-3 or TRBV12-4 with TRBJ2-2; 7 positions match TRBD1. The ends lost 3 bases at V and 5 bases at J; junction bases unmatched: 3. CDR3 size: 14 residues.

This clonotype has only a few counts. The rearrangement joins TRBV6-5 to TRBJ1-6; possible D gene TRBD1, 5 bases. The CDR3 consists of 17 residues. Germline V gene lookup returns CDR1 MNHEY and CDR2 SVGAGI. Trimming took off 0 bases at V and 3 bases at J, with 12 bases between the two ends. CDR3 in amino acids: CASSYSGARDYNSPLHF. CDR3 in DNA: TGTGCCAGCAGTTACTCAGGGGCGAGAGACTATAATTCACCCCTCCACTTT.